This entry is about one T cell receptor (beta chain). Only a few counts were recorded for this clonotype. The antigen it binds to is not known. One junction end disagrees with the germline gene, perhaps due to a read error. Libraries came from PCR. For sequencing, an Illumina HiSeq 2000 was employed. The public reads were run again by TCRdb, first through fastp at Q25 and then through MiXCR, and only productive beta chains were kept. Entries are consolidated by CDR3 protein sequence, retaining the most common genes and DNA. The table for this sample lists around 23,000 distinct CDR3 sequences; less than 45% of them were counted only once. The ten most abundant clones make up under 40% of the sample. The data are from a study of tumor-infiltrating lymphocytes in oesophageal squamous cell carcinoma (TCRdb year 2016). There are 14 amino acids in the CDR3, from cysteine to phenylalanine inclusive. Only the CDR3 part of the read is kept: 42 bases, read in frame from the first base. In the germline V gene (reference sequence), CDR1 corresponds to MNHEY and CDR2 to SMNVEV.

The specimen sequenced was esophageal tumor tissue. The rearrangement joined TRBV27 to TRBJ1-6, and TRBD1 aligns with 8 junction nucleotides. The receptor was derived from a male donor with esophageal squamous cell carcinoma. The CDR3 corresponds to CASSHRGKSYEQYF. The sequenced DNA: TGTGCCAGCAGTCACAGGGGGAAGTCCTACGAGCAGTACTTT.